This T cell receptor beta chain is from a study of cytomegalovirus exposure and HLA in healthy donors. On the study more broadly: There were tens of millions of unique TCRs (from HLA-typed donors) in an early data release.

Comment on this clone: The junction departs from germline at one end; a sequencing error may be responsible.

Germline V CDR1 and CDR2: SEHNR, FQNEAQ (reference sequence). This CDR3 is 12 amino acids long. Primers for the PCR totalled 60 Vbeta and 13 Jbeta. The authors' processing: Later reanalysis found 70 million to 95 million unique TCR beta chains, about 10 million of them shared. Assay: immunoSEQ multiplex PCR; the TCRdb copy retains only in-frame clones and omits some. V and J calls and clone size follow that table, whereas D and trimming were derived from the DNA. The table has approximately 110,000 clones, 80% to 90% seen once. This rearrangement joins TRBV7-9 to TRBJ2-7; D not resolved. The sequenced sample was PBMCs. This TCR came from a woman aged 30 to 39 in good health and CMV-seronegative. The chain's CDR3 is CSSSHTATEQYF. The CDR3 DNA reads TGTTCCAGCAGCCATACAGCCACCGAGCAGTACTTC.